This TCR beta chain was documented in a study of response to subunit inactivated influenza vaccine. Study results and caveats: The authors proposed limited new T cell recruitment per seasonal influenza vaccination.

Each CDR3 protein is one row after TCRdb ran MiXCR on the RT-PCR reads. The sample gives about 520,000 distinct CDR3 sequences, roughly 7.9% of which show up once; roughly 14% is in the top ten. This clonotype came up many times. Its antigen remains unknown. This CDR3 is built from 14 residues. V dropped 6 bases and J dropped 5; count of bases not matched to a gene: 5. Here the sequenced sample was PBMCs from blood, taken about 23 months after vaccination. J is TRBJ1-1 and V is TRBV12-3 or TRBV12-4; 11 positions match TRBD1. This TCR came from a man aged 50-75 years who received an inactivated influenza vaccine. CDR3 DNA: TGTGCCAGCAGCCGGACAGGGGGCGTTACTGAAGCTTTCTTT. It translates to CASSRTGGVTEAFF.